A selection of T cell receptor beta chains follows, all from one sample in a study of T-cell reconstitution after alpha-beta-depleted transplantation in children. Each CDR3 protein gets one entry after TCRdb re-called the PCR reads with MiXCR. The sample yields about 540,000 distinct CDR3 sequences, about 18% seen once. The material was PBMCs from the stem cell graft donor, obtained from the stem cell graft. These receptors were taken from a human donor who donated a stem cell graft to a child with acute lymphoblastic leukemia. Each CDR3 is given with its conserved first and last residue. The order of the fields is clone size, V gene, J gene, D gene, CDR3 protein, CDR3 DNA. The D gene is left open where the match is weak. The size entry is marked missing in some rows and otherwise reads once, few, many or a size class.

-	TRBV10-3	TRBJ1-1	TRBD1	CGTGNTEAFF	TGCGGGACAGGGAACACTGAAGCTTTCTTT
-	TRBV7-8	TRBJ2-1	-	CASSYNSRVFSMDHNEQFF	TGTGCCAGCAGCTACAATAGCCGGGTCTTCAGTATGGATCACAATGAGCAGTTCTTC
-	TRBV7-8	TRBJ2-5	TRBD2	CASSFLHPSGIGLETQYF	TGTGCCAGCAGCTTCCTCCATCCTAGCGGGATCGGGCTAGAGACCCAGTACTTC
many	TRBV27	TRBJ2-1	-	CASSKAGGHNEQFF	TGTGCCAGCAGTAAGGCTGGGGGCCACAATGAGCAGTTCTTC
-	TRBV11-2	TRBJ1-5	TRBD1	CASSGRDRENQPQHF	TGTGCCAGCAGCGGCCGGGACAGGGAGAATCAGCCCCAGCATTTT
-	TRBV15	TRBJ1-3	-	CATSRHGSGQSFLPAGNTIYF	TGTGCCACCAGCAGGCATGGAAGCGGACAGTCCTTTCTCCCGGCTGGAAACACCATATATTTT
-	TRBV5-1	TRBJ2-1	-	CASSLAPVVSYNEQFF	TGCGCCAGCAGCTTGGCCCCCGTTGTATCCTACAATGAGCAGTTCTTC
-	TRBV5-1	TRBJ1-1	-	CASSLVLGATEAFF	TGCGCCAGCAGCTTGGTTTTGGGGGCCACTGAAGCTTTCTTT
-	TRBV29-1	TRBJ1-1	-	CSVPYPRGLNTEAFF	TGCAGCGTTCCCTATCCGAGGGGACTTAACACTGAAGCTTTCTTT
few	TRBV5-1	TRBJ1-2	TRBD1	CASSTGTASSLYTF	TGCGCCAGCAGCACCGGGACAGCCTCATCCCTCTACACCTTC
few	TRBV20-1	TRBJ2-7	TRBD1	CSARRDRSYEQYF	TGCAGTGCCAGACGGGACAGATCCTACGAGCAGTACTTC
-	TRBV5-1	TRBJ2-7	-	CASSLELAPYEQYF	TGCGCCAGCAGCTTGGAGCTAGCTCCTTACGAGCAGTACTTC
-	TRBV5-1	TRBJ2-1	TRBD2	CASSLVPTSGGYNEQFF	TGCGCCAGCAGCTTGGTCCCAACTAGCGGGGGCTACAATGAGCAGTTCTTC
-	TRBV6-1	TRBJ1-2	TRBD1	CASRPTDRALCGYTF	TGTGCCAGCAGACCTACCGACAGGGCCCTCTGTGGCTACACCTTC
-	TRBV3-1	TRBJ2-1	-	CASSQVVAEDEQFF	TGTGCCAGCAGCCAAGTGGTAGCGGAGGATGAGCAGTTCTTC
few	TRBV20-1	TRBJ2-1	TRBD2	CSAGGRRGVYNEQFF	TGCAGTGCTGGAGGACGGCGGGGGGTCTACAATGAGCAGTTCTTC
many	TRBV27	TRBJ2-7	-	CASGPSSHYEQYF	TGTGCCAGCGGACCCTCCTCCCACTACGAGCAGTACTTC
-	TRBV20-1	TRBJ2-5	-	CSARDPPTEQETQYF	TGCAGTGCTAGAGATCCCCCGACAGAACAAGAGACCCAGTACTTC
few	TRBV5-6	TRBJ2-1	TRBD2	CASSFSVRGGEQFF	TGTGCCAGCAGCTTCTCGGTCCGCGGGGGTGAGCAGTTCTTC
-	TRBV29-1	TRBJ2-7	-	CSVMDGYEQYF	TGCAGCGTTATGGACGGCTACGAGCAGTACTTC